The 18 T cell receptor beta chains below come from one sample, sequenced in a study of cytomegalovirus exposure and HLA in healthy donors. Both 60 Vbeta primers and 13 Jbeta primers went into the PCR. The protocol was immunoSEQ multiplex PCR, while the TCRdb copy is restricted to in-frame clones and leaves out a portion. The data contain 150,000 to 200,000 clones, around 75% of them singletons. Source material: PBMCs. The receptor source for this set is a woman aged 45-65 years in good health and CMV-seropositive.

CDR3 region: CASSSGRGVYTF. The CDR3 DNA follows: TGTGCCAGCAGCTCCGGGAGAGGGGTCTACACCTTC. The J gene is TRBJ1-2, the V gene TRBV7-3, with D possibly matching TRBD1 (5 bases). V was clipped by 4 bases and J by 10 bases, with 13 bases between them. The CDR3 is 12 residues long. CDR1 is SGHTA, CDR2 FQGTGA, per germline.

The V gene is TRBV15, the J gene TRBJ2-3; weak D call: TRBD1 (5 bases). CDR3 length: 12 residues. Germline loops: CDR1 LNHNV, CDR2 YYDKDF (reference sequence). V lost 8 bases and J 8 bases, leaving 14 bases between the germline ends. The CDR3 loop reads CATELLRGTQYF. The CDR3 DNA is TGTGCCACCGAACTTTTAAGGGGTACGCAGTATTTT.

This clone was recorded once. The V gene is TRBV5-5, the J gene TRBJ2-5, with TRBD2 as a possible D gene (6 bases). Looked up from germline, CDR1 is SGHKS and CDR2 is YYEKEE (reference sequence). With 5 bases removed from V and 2 bases from J, the gap between germline ends came to 13 bases. The CDR3 runs to 14 residues. In nucleotides, the CDR3 is TGTGCCAGCAGTCTGCTGGGGGGACAAGAGACCCAGTACTTC. It translates to CASSLLGGQETQYF.

This clone appeared once. The chain is built from TRBV4-2 and TRBJ2-7; D gene uncertain. This CDR3 spans 14 amino acids. The ends were cut back, 4 bases at V and 3 bases at J, with 13 bases in the middle. In germline, CDR1 is LGHNA, CDR2 YNFKEQ. CDR3 nucleotides: TGTGCCAGCAGCCGAAACAGTCGAGACTACGAGCAGTACTTC. Translation: CASSRNSRDYEQYF.

V is TRBV6-6 and J is TRBJ1-5; unclear D gene. Trimming shortened V by 6 bases and J by 6 bases, and 15 bases separated the two germline ends. CDR1 and CDR2 (germline): MNHNY, SVGAGI (reference sequence). The CDR3 is 14 residues long. In DNA form, the CDR3 reads TGTGCCAGCAGCCGGGGAGGATCGGCTCAGCCCCAGCATTTT. As protein: CASSRGGSAQPQHF.

This clone was detected a few times. This chain connects TRBV9 to TRBJ2-1, with D tentatively TRBD2 (7 bases). Trimming stripped 0 bases from V and 5 bases from J, with 9 bases between. Germline V gene sequence: CDR1 SGDLS, CDR2 YYNGEE. CDR3 length equals 14 residues. The CDR3 nucleotides read TGTGCCAGCAGCGTAGGGGGGGGCAACAATGAGCAGTTCTTC. Translation gives CASSVGGGNNEQFF.

This chain uses TRBV2 with TRBJ1-5, with no clear D. There are 12 residues in the CDR3. V lost 3 bases and J lost 9, with 9 bases in between. Germline V CDR1 and CDR2: SNHLY, FYNNEI. In nucleotides, the CDR3 is TGTGCCAGCAGTGAGTCCCCGCGGCCCCAGCATTTT. Its translation is CASSESPRPQHF.

The rearrangement uses TRBV29-1 and TRBJ2-7; the D gene is possibly TRBD1 (5 bases). Deletions cut 6 bases from V and 0 bases from J, with 12 bases between. CDR3 length equals 13 residues. Looked up from germline, CDR1 is SQVTM and CDR2 is ANQGSEA. CDR3 sequence: CSVGDSYSYEQYF. CDR3 sequence (DNA): TGCAGCGTAGGAGACAGCTACTCCTACGAGCAGTACTTC.

This clone was recorded once. The chain recombines TRBV30 with TRBJ1-4; tentative D call: TRBD1 (6 bases). This CDR3 contains 13 residues. Germline CDR1 reads GTSNPN; CDR2 reads SVGIG (reference sequence). Trimming shortened V by 7 bases and J by 8 bases, and 17 bases separated the two germline ends. This CDR3 reads CASNPQGREKLFF. CDR3 nucleotides: TGTGCCTCTAACCCACAGGGTAGAGAAAAACTGTTTTTT.

The rearrangement joins TRBV2 to TRBJ1-6, with D perhaps matching TRBD1 (6 bases). CDR3 length: 14 residues. V lost 2 bases and J lost 10, with 12 bases in between. CDR1 SNHLY and CDR2 FYNNEI come from the germline V gene. The CDR3 DNA is TGTGCCAGCAGTGAATGGCAGGGGAACTCACCCCTCCACTTT. It codes for CASSEWQGNSPLHF. The whole variable domain, filled in from reference TRBV2 and TRBJ1-6, reads EPEVTQTPSHQVTQMGQEVILRCVPISNHLYFYWYRQILGQKVEFLVSFYNNEISEKSEIFDDQFSVERPDGSNFTLKIRSTKLEDSAMYFCASSEWQGNSPLHFGNGTRLTVT.

The rearrangement uses TRBV5-4 and TRBJ1-4; D gene unclear. Looked up from germline, CDR1 is SGHNT and CDR2 is YYREEE (reference sequence). The CDR3 has 14 residues. Trimming took 4 bases from V and 3 from J, leaving 10 bases between them. The CDR3 bases are TGTGCCAGCAGCCCCCGTGGGCCTAATGAAAAACTGTTTTTT. Translated: CASSPRGPNEKLFF.

The chain employs TRBV5-6 and TRBJ2-2; TRBD1 is a possible D gene (6 bases). CDR1 and CDR2 from the germline V gene are SGHDT and YYEEEE. Trimming pared 4 bases from V and 5 bases from J, leaving 15 bases between. The CDR3 runs 15 residues. This CDR3 reads CASSRNRRGTGELFF. Written as DNA, the CDR3 is TGTGCCAGCAGCCGGAACCGTAGGGGGACCGGGGAGCTGTTTTTT.

V usage is TRBV6-5 and J usage is TRBJ2-5, with D possibly matching TRBD2 (6 bases). Per the germline V gene, CDR1 is MNHEY and CDR2 is SVGAGI. The CDR3 totals 16 residues. Trimming pared 0 bases from V and 5 bases from J, leaving 16 bases between. CDR3 sequence reads: CASSYSGEAGPETQYF. CDR3 bases: TGTGCCAGCAGTTACTCCGGCGAGGCGGGACCGGAGACCCAGTACTTC.

The J gene is TRBJ1-4, the V gene TRBV5-1; 8 bases line up with TRBD1. V was clipped by 4 bases and J by 8 bases; unmatched bases: 7. Germline loops: CDR1 SGHRS, CDR2 YFSETQ. The CDR3 is 14 residues long. CDR3 sequence reads: CASSQGQGQEKLFF. The CDR3 DNA reads as TGCGCCAGCAGCCAAGGACAGGGCCAAGAAAAACTGTTTTTT.

This clone has a single count. The chain carries TRBV30 and TRBJ1-1; possibly TRBD1 for D (5 bases). The CDR3 length is 13 residues. Trimming cost V 4 bases and J 4 bases, with 13 bases left between them. From germline, CDR1 is GTSNPN and CDR2 SVGIG (reference sequence). The CDR3 protein is CAWTPGFGTEAFF. The CDR3, as DNA: TGTGCCTGGACTCCAGGGTTTGGCACTGAAGCTTTCTTT.

CDR3 bases: TGTGCCAGTACTACTGGGCGTGGGGGCTACACCTTC. Amino acid sequence: CASTTGRGGYTF. The chain uses TRBV19 and TRBJ1-2, with unresolved D. There are 12 residues in the CDR3. Germline V gives CDR1 LNHDA, CDR2 SQIVND (reference sequence). Trimming removed 7 bases at V and 8 bases at J, with 14 bases between.

Judged by abundance, this clone is medium-sized. The genes are TRBV6-1 and TRBJ2-1; 9 bases align to TRBD2. CDR1 and CDR2 from the germline V gene are MNHNS and SASEGT. V shed 2 bases and J 6 bases; nucleotides not matched to a gene: 8. There are 16 residues in the CDR3. The CDR3 region is CASSEWAGGAFNEQFF. CDR3 DNA sequence: TGTGCCAGCAGTGAATGGGCGGGGGGGGCCTTCAATGAGCAGTTCTTC.

The gene calls are TRBV7-9 and TRBJ1-5; no definite D call. CDR1 is SEHNR and CDR2 is FQNEAQ in the germline V gene (reference sequence). The CDR3 is 13 amino acids. The V and J ends lost 5 bases and 6 bases respectively, with 11 bases between them. The CDR3: CASSIGVAQPQHF. CDR3 in DNA: TGTGCCAGCAGCATCGGAGTGGCTCAGCCCCAGCATTTT.